Listed here are 32 T cell receptor beta chains from one sample, sequenced in a study of human T cells and chemical hapten exposure. Sequencing started from total RNA isolated from unfractionated whole blood. Each CDR3 protein is one row after TCRdb ran MiXCR on the 5' RACE reads. This sample has under 85,000 distinct CDR3 sequences, with approximately 7.7% found just once. The receptors stem from a male donor in good health.

For the CDR3, the DNA is TGTGCCAGCAGCTCCCCGGACAGCGATCAAGAGACCCAGTACTTC. It codes for CASSSPDSDQETQYF. The chain carries TRBV5-4 and TRBJ2-5; D may be TRBD1 (6 bases). Deletions cut 3 bases from V and 2 bases from J, with 14 bases between. This CDR3 has 15 amino acids. CDR1 is SGHNT and CDR2 is YYREEE in the germline V gene (reference sequence). Drawing the rest from reference TRBV5-4 and TRBJ2-5, the complete variable domain is ETGVTQSPTHLIKTRGQQVTLRCSSQSGHNTVSWYQQALGQGPQFIFQYYREEENGRGNFPPRFSGLQFPNYSSELNVNALELDDSALYLCASSSPDSDQETQYFGPGTRLLVL.

This clonotype has more than one count but fewer than ten. The chain is built from TRBV6-6 and TRBJ1-5, with D possibly being TRBD1 (6 bases). Trimming took 5 bases from V and 3 from J, leaving 11 bases between them. Germline V gene sequence: CDR1 MNHNY, CDR2 SVGAGI (reference sequence). This CDR3 is 14 amino acids long. CDR3 region: CASSATGTNQPQHF. In DNA form, the CDR3 reads TGTGCCAGCAGTGCGACAGGTACCAATCAGCCCCAGCATTTT.

This clonotype occurred many times. The chain links TRBV27 to TRBJ2-1; 7 bases line up with TRBD2. Trimming took 0 bases from V and 4 from J; bases not matched to a gene: 6. Germline V gene data show CDR1 as MNHEY and CDR2 as SMNVEV (reference sequence). CDR3 length: 16 residues. The CDR3 DNA follows: TGTGCCAGCAGTTTATCAAGCGGGAAGAGGTACAATGAGCAGTTCTTC. Its protein is CASSLSSGKRYNEQFF.

This clonotype was found many times. The chain is built from TRBV6-6 and TRBJ1-5; D uncertain. The CDR3 is made up of 16 amino acids. V was trimmed by 4 bases and J by 1 base, leaving 14 bases between them. CDR1 and CDR2 (germline): MNHNY, SVGAGI (reference sequence). The chain's CDR3 is CASSSDPLRSNQPQHF. The CDR3 bases are TGTGCCAGCAGTTCAGACCCTCTTCGGAGCAATCAGCCCCAGCATTTT.

This clonotype was detected ten times or more. The chain links TRBV20-1 to TRBJ2-1, with D unresolved. V was cut by 1 base and J by 5 bases, with 12 bases left in between. Germline loops: CDR1 DFQATT, CDR2 SNEGSKA (reference sequence). The CDR3 length is 14 residues. CDR3 bases: TGCAGTGCTAGAGTTGTCAGGAAGAACAATGAGCAGTTCTTC. Protein sequence: CSARVVRKNNEQFF.

This clonotype was seen only a few times. The junction shows a germline mismatch at one end, possibly a read error. The chain employs TRBV20-1 and TRBJ1-2, with D perhaps TRBD1 (6 bases). This CDR3 region has 12 residues. Germline V gene data show CDR1 as DFQATT and CDR2 as SNEGSKA (reference sequence). For the CDR3, the DNA is TGCAGTGTTATCGGGGGCGAAAGTGGCGACACCTTC. This codes for CSVIGGESGDTF.

There are many counts of this clonotype. The genes are TRBV18 and TRBJ1-1, with TRBD1 matching over 9 bases. With V trimmed by 3 bases and J by 1 base, 9 bases remained unmatched. CDR1 is KGHSH and CDR2 is LQKENI in the germline V gene. The CDR3 is 17 amino acids. DNA of the CDR3: TGTGCCAGCTCACCCTCCCACGGGACAGGGTCGAACACTGAAGCTTTCTTT. Protein product: CASSPSHGTGSNTEAFF.

The chain couples TRBV20-1 to TRBJ2-3, with TRBD1 matching 7 bases. There are 13 residues in the CDR3. Germline V CDR1 and CDR2: DFQATT, SNEGSKA (reference sequence). CDR3 nucleotide sequence: TGCGCAATAGGGGGCAGGACTACAGATACGCAGTATTTT. Protein product: CAIGGRTTDTQYF.

J is TRBJ2-2 and V is TRBV6-5, with D possibly TRBD2 on 6 matching bases. V was cut by 7 bases and J by 2 bases, with 14 bases left in between. CDR1 and CDR2 (germline): MNHEY, SVGAGI. The CDR3 has 15 amino acids. CDR3 residues: CASMGRLVNTGELFF. The CDR3 bases are TGTGCCAGCATGGGGAGACTAGTTAACACCGGGGAGCTGTTTTTT.

This clonotype was seen at least ten times. The rearrangement links TRBV20-1 to TRBJ1-5; D unclear. The V gene's germline CDR1 is DFQATT and CDR2 SNEGSKA (reference sequence). V gave up 0 bases and J gave up 2 bases, with 11 bases separating them. CDR3 length equals 15 residues. The CDR3, as DNA: TGCAGTGCTAGAGAGAAAGAGGTGGGCAATCAGCCCCAGCATTTT. Translation gives CSAREKEVGNQPQHF.

Only a few counts were recorded for this clonotype. The J gene is TRBJ1-4, the V gene TRBV20-1, with D uncertain. CDR3 length equals 14 residues. Trimming left V 8 bases short and J 8 bases short, with 21 bases between. CDR1 DFQATT and CDR2 SNEGSKA come from the germline V gene (reference sequence). The CDR3 loop reads CSPLPREEGEKLFF. The CDR3 DNA reads TGCAGTCCCCTCCCGAGAGAGGAAGGGGAAAAACTGTTTTTT.

Ten or more counts support this clonotype. This rearrangement joins TRBV2 to TRBJ1-5, with D tentatively TRBD1 (5 bases). Germline values: CDR1 SNHLY, CDR2 FYNNEI. V gave up 1 base and J gave up 1 base, with 8 bases separating them. The CDR3 totals 15 residues. The CDR3 region is CASSEDRTSNQPQHF. In DNA, the CDR3 is TGTGCCAGCAGTGAAGACAGGACCAGCAATCAGCCCCAGCATTTT.

This clonotype was found a few times. The genes are TRBV10-3 and TRBJ2-7; D uncertain. Trimming left V 4 bases short and J 2 bases short, with 6 bases between. There are 12 residues in the CDR3. Per germline, CDR1 ENHRY and CDR2 SYGVKD. DNA for the CDR3: TGTGCCATCAGTGCCGGTACCTACGAGCAGTACTTC. It yields the protein CAISAGTYEQYF.

Only a few counts were recorded for this clonotype. The rearrangement joins TRBV7-9 to TRBJ1-5; 7 nucleotides line up with TRBD1. Per germline, CDR1 SEHNR and CDR2 FQNEAQ (reference sequence). With 4 bases clipped from V and 4 bases from J, the junction kept 7 bases outside the gene matches. This CDR3 spans 15 amino acids. As DNA, the CDR3 is TGTGCCAGCAGCTCCTACTTGACAGGGAATCAGCCCCAGCATTTT. The encoded protein is CASSSYLTGNQPQHF.

This clonotype came up many times. CDR3 bases: TGCAGTGCTAGAGGAACAGGGTTGACGCAGTATTTT. Encoded protein: CSARGTGLTQYF. The chain links TRBV20-1 to TRBJ2-3; tentatively, D is TRBD1 (6 bases). Germline assignment: CDR1 DFQATT and CDR2 SNEGSKA (reference sequence). This CDR3 spans 12 amino acids. V was trimmed by 1 base and J by 9 bases, leaving 11 bases between them.

The J gene is TRBJ2-1, the V gene TRBV11-2, with 8 bases lining up with TRBD2. V shed 7 bases and J 9 bases; nucleotides not matched to a gene: 8. The CDR3 totals 13 residues. CDR1 is SGHAT and CDR2 is FQNNGV in the germline V gene. This chain's CDR3 is CASTSTRGGEQFF. The DNA for the CDR3 is TGTGCCAGCACCTCCACTCGGGGGGGTGAGCAGTTCTTC. Full variable domain (missing parts from reference TRBV11-2 and TRBJ2-1): EAGVAQSPRYKIIEKRQSVAFWCNPISGHATLYWYQQILGQGPKLLIQFQNNGVVDDSQLPKDRFSAERLKGVDSTLKIQPAKLEDSAVYLCASTSTRGGEQFFGPGTRLTVL.

The chain combines TRBV24-1 with TRBJ2-2, with 9 bases fitting TRBD1. The J segment lost 7 bases and the V segment lost 4 bases, leaving 9 bases of the junction unmatched. This CDR3 spans 16 amino acids. From germline, CDR1 is KGHDR and CDR2 SFDVKD. The CDR3 DNA is TGTGCCACCAGTGACGACAGGGGGGGAGCGGGCGGGGAGCTGTTTTTT. Encoded protein: CATSDDRGGAGGELFF.

In its sample, this clonotype was seen many times. The V and J genes are TRBV7-8 and TRBJ2-7, with 9 bases identical to TRBD2. V lost 1 base and J lost 7; bases outside the gene matches: 5. CDR3 size: 14 residues. CDR1 is SGHVS, CDR2 FQNEAQ, per germline. CDR3 residues: CASSLGTSAGEQYF. CDR3 bases: TGTGCCAGCAGCTTAGGGACTAGCGCGGGTGAGCAGTACTTC. Full variable domain (missing parts from reference TRBV7-8 and TRBJ2-7): GAGVSQSPRYKVAKRGQDVALRCDPISGHVSLFWYQQALGQGPEFLTYFQNEAQLDKSGLPSDRFFAERPEGSVSTLKIQRTQQEDSAVYLCASSLGTSAGEQYFGPGTRLTVT.

At least ten counts were recorded for this clonotype. The rearrangement uses TRBV20-1 and TRBJ1-1; D uncertain. V dropped 0 bases and J dropped 3 bases, with 11 bases sitting between them. The CDR3 sequence is 14 residues long. The germline CDR1 and CDR2 sequences are DFQATT and SNEGSKA (reference sequence). DNA for the CDR3: TGCAGTGCTAGAGACACAGAGGGTTACACTGAAGCTTTCTTT. It is translated as CSARDTEGYTEAFF.

By sample fraction, this clonotype is medium-sized. The CDR3 loop is CASSRERGGQDTQYF. The CDR3, as DNA: TGTGCCAGCAGCCGCGAACGGGGGGGCCAGGATACGCAGTATTTT. The V and J genes are TRBV4-2 and TRBJ2-3; 8 bases match TRBD2. J was trimmed by 6 bases and V by 4 bases; bases with no gene match: 9. This CDR3 spans 15 amino acids. Germline CDR1 is LGHNA and CDR2 is YNFKEQ.

This clonotype came up many times. The V call is TRBV28, the J call TRBJ2-1; TRBD1 is a possible D gene (5 bases). In germline, CDR1 is MDHEN, CDR2 SYDVKM. The CDR3 totals 14 residues. The ends were cut back, 3 bases at V and 5 bases at J, with 11 bases in the middle. The CDR3 DNA sequence: TGTGCCAGCAGTTTGGTTTCAGGGAACAATGAGCAGTTCTTC. Translation gives CASSLVSGNNEQFF.

This clonotype was seen a handful of times. CDR3 bases: TGTGCCAGCAGTGTCGGGGGGGGCTCAAATGAAAAACTGTTTTTT. Its translation is CASSVGGGSNEKLFF. The chain has TRBV2 and TRBJ1-4; D is perhaps TRBD1 (6 bases). Trimming pared 4 bases from V and 5 bases from J, leaving 14 bases between. Germline CDR1 SNHLY, CDR2 FYNNEI. The CDR3 runs 15 residues.

The chain uses TRBV5-1 and TRBJ1-4; 9 bases agree with TRBD1. Losses at the gene ends were 4 bases for V and 5 bases for J; bases not matched to a gene: 6. The CDR3 length is 15 residues. Germline V gene lookup returns CDR1 SGHRS and CDR2 YFSETQ. The CDR3 DNA reads as TGCGCCAGCAGCCTGAAACAGGGGGCGAATGAAAAACTGTTTTTT. It translates to CASSLKQGANEKLFF.

This clonotype was recorded a few times. The genes are TRBV6-4 and TRBJ1-1, with 8 bases identical to TRBD1. The CDR3 extends over 13 amino acids. V was pared by 7 bases and J by 4 bases, with 5 bases of the junction left unmatched. The germline V gene encodes CDR1 MRHNA and CDR2 SNTAGT. The CDR3 DNA reads as TGTGCCAGCACTGGACAGGGAGGCACTGAAGCTTTCTTT. It specifies CASTGQGGTEAFF.

The chain joins TRBV29-1 to TRBJ1-1, with D maybe TRBD1 (5 bases). V lost 3 bases and J 2 bases, leaving 13 bases between the germline ends. In germline, CDR1 is SQVTM, CDR2 ANQGSEA. The CDR3 loop spans 14 amino acids. Written as DNA, the CDR3 is TGCAGCGTTGAGGGACGGTCCTTAAACACTGAAGCTTTCTTT. Residues: CSVEGRSLNTEAFF.

V is TRBV2 and J is TRBJ2-5; D tentatively fits TRBD1 or TRBD2 (7 bases each). The CDR3 runs to 14 residues. V was clipped by 2 bases and J by 4 bases, with 11 bases between them. Looked up from germline, CDR1 is SNHLY and CDR2 is FYNNEI. The CDR3 DNA sequence: TGTGCCAGCAGTGAACAGGGGGGGACAGAGACCCAGTACTTC. Protein: CASSEQGGTETQYF.

This clonotype occurred many times. The V call is TRBV7-8, the J call TRBJ2-1, with 11 bases that match TRBD2. The CDR3 has 16 residues. The V and J ends lost 5 bases and 8 bases, in that order; junction bases with no gene match: 11. Germline CDR1 and CDR2: SGHVS and FQNEAQ. The CDR3 DNA is TGTGCCAGCAGCCCACGCGATAGCGGGAGGGCCTATGAGCAGTTCTTC. Translation gives CASSPRDSGRAYEQFF.

This clonotype was seen at least ten times. The chain recombines TRBV21-1 with TRBJ2-3; the listed D gene, TRBD1, was not tested against the DNA. TRBV21-1 is classified as a pseudogene. CDR3 size: 15 residues. The DNA for the CDR3 is TGTGCCAGCAGCCTCCAGAGGGGTGACACAGATACGCAGTATTTT. Its translation: CASSLQRGDTDTQYF.

This clonotype was seen ten or more times. The chain joins TRBV6-4 to TRBJ2-6; D gene uncertain. V dropped 3 bases and J dropped 0 bases, with 6 bases sitting between them. CDR3 length equals 15 residues. The germline CDR1 and CDR2 sequences are MRHNA and SNTAGT. CDR3 DNA sequence: TGTGCCAGCAGTGAAAAGAGCTCTGGGGCCAACGTCCTGACTTTC. It codes for CASSEKSSGANVLTF.

The genes are TRBV3-1 and TRBJ2-3, with TRBD2 matching over 10 bases. The V segment lost 4 bases and the J segment 11 bases; nucleotides outside the gene matches: 9. Per germline, CDR1 LGHDT and CDR2 YNNKEL (reference sequence). The CDR3 has 14 residues. DNA for the CDR3: TGTGCCAGCAGCCCACCTAGCGGGAGTTTAATGCAGTATTTT. This sequence encodes CASSPPSGSLMQYF.

The chain recombines TRBV2 with TRBJ2-1, with 8 bases that match TRBD2. The CDR3 spans 16 residues. Germline CDR1 and CDR2: SNHLY and FYNNEI. V lost 3 bases, J lost 2 bases, and 6 bases stayed unmatched. CDR3 nucleotide sequence: TGTGCCAGCAGTGACCGGCTAGCGGGCGCCTACAATGAGCAGTTCTTC. As protein: CASSDRLAGAYNEQFF.

The genes are TRBV6-5 and TRBJ2-3; D is uncertain. CDR1 MNHEY and CDR2 SVGAGI come from the germline V gene. Deletions cut 5 bases from V and 0 bases from J, with 15 bases between. CDR3 length: 16 amino acids. This CDR3 is CASSPAIGGSTDTQYF. CDR3 nucleotide sequence: TGTGCCAGCAGTCCCGCTATTGGCGGTAGCACAGATACGCAGTATTTT.